The clone carrying this T cell receptor (beta chain) was picked up a small number of times. The record originates from a study of human T cells and chemical hapten exposure. As for time point: patch test 1, 2 weeks after DPC sensitization. This sample's treatment: therapeutic diphenylcyclopropenone sensitization with weekly scalp DPC. Germline assignment: CDR1 SEHNR and CDR2 FQNEAQ (reference sequence). V lost 5 bases, J lost 5 bases, and 9 bases lay in between. The CDR3 extends over 12 amino acids. MiXCR, applied by TCRdb to the RACE reads, yields one record per CDR3 protein. The sample carries roughly 180,000 distinct CDR3 sequences, more than 12% recorded once.

The sequence was obtained from a young woman with alopecia areata. Some clones in this sample may be carry-over from other donors' samples. The specimen was whole blood, collected in connection with sensitization to the hapten diphenylcyclopropenone (DPC). This chain links TRBV7-9 with TRBJ1-1, with D perhaps matching TRBD1 (6 bases). DNA of the CDR3: TGTGCCAGCAGCCGAACAGGGACTGAAGCTTTCTTT. Translating gives CASSRTGTEAFF.